Described below is a single T cell receptor (beta chain) sequence and its context. The CDR3 loop spans 15 amino acids. Germline V gene data show CDR1 as ENHRY and CDR2 as SYGVKD. The V end lost 3 bases, the J end lost 3 bases, and 11 bases lay between the germline ends. Generated by immunoSEQ multiplex PCR, the TCRdb table keeps only in-frame clones and is missing some. The repertoire has under 450,000 clones, roughly 90% of them found once; the top ten carry more than 6%. These data are taken from a study of control samples from healthy donors and cancer patients. This clonotype was obtained from a man aged 40-55 years with head and neck cancer. The rearrangement uses TRBV10-3 and TRBJ1-4; unclear D gene. Source material: PBMCs. The CDR3 sequence is CAISESDTPNEKLFF. The CDR3, as DNA: TGTGCCATCAGTGAATCCGACACTCCTAATGAAAAACTGTTTTTT.